Included here is one T cell receptor beta chain sequence, with context. Its antigen is not known. Within the sample, other DNA sequences also encode this same CDR3. All of the isolated RNA was reverse transcribed, so expressed TCRB transcripts were sequenced. Clones were read by immunoSEQ multiplex PCR, and TCRdb kept only the in-frame ones, dropping some. The sample contains about 900,000 clones, roughly a sixth of which appear only once. These data belong to a study of beta chain features in type 1 diabetes. Study details: Sorted cell examination encompassed 100 million to 110 million cells across all samples. Whole-study results and caveats: A potential PCR bias toward shorter templates would be equal in patient and control samples. Type 1 diabetes patients had VDJ junctions that carried fewer insertions and more deletions.

With 6 bases removed from V and 8 bases from J, the gap between germline ends came to 13 bases. Germline CDR1 KGHSH, CDR2 LQKENI. The CDR3 is made up of 12 amino acids. Sequencing used naive CD4+ T cells from blood. The V call is TRBV18, the J call TRBJ1-2, with D perhaps matching TRBD1 (5 bases). This TCR was recovered from a young woman in good health. In nucleotides, the CDR3 is TGTGCCAGCTCGACGGGGGAATACGGCTACACCTTC. This codes for CASSTGEYGYTF. Together with reference TRBV18 and TRBJ1-2, the CDR3 gives the full variable domain: NAGVMQNPRHLVRRRGQEARLRCSPMKGHSHVYWYRQLPEEGLKFMVYLQKENIIDESGMPKERFSAEFPKEGPSILRIQQVVRGDSAAYFCASSTGEYGYTFGSGTRLTVV.